These T cell receptor beta chains were read from a single sample in a study of OX40 agonist ivuxolimab in advanced cancers. Sequencing used immunoSEQ multiplex PCR; TCRdb keeps in-frame clones, though not all of them. The sample carries 70,000 to 95,000 clones, about 86% recorded once. The sample in question was CD4+ or CD8+ T cells sorted from blood, obtained in a trial of the OX40 agonist ivuxolimab. Receptors originate from an adult with an advanced solid tumor such as melanoma, head and neck, liver or kidney cancer. Each CDR3 is given with its conserved first and last residue. A D gene is named only where the DNA matches it firmly. A clone size is listed for some rows: how often the clone was seen (once, few, many), or a class if it is expanded.

abundance: NA; j_gene: TRBJ1-2; d_gene: TRBD1; v_gene: TRBV5-6; CDR3nt: TGTGCCAGCCGGGTACAGGGGGCGGAAGGCTACACCTTC; CDR3aa: CASRVQGAEGYTF
abundance: NA; j_gene: TRBJ2-3; d_gene: TRBD2; v_gene: TRBV9; CDR3nt: TGTGCCAGCAGCGTAGAAGCGGGGCGTTACACAGATACGCAGTATTTT; CDR3aa: CASSVEAGRYTDTQYF
abundance: NA; j_gene: TRBJ2-7; d_gene: NA; v_gene: TRBV27; CDR3nt: TGTGCCAGCAGTTTATCGGCGACGGAAAGCTCCTACGAGCAGTACTTC; CDR3aa: CASSLSATESSYEQYF
abundance: NA; j_gene: TRBJ2-3; d_gene: TRBD2; v_gene: TRBV2; CDR3nt: TGTGCCAGCAAAGCTAGCGGGTCCACAGATACGCAGTATTTT; CDR3aa: CASKASGSTDTQYF
abundance: once; j_gene: TRBJ1-5; d_gene: NA; v_gene: TRBV5-1; CDR3nt: TGCGCCAGCAGGATGGACTTGGGGAATCAGCCCCAGCATTTT; CDR3aa: CASRMDLGNQPQHF
abundance: NA; j_gene: TRBJ1-6; d_gene: NA; v_gene: TRBV15; CDR3nt: TGTGCCACCTCCCCGGGGCAGGATAATTCACCCCTCCACTTT; CDR3aa: CATSPGQDNSPLHF
abundance: NA; j_gene: TRBJ1-6; d_gene: NA; v_gene: TRBV7-2; CDR3nt: TGTGCCAGCAGCTTAGAATCGTCCCATAATTCACCCCTCCACTTT; CDR3aa: CASSLESSHNSPLHF
abundance: once; j_gene: TRBJ2-1; d_gene: NA; v_gene: TRBV7-3; CDR3nt: TGTGCCAGCAGCTTAGACTCCGACAATGAGCAGTTCTTC; CDR3aa: CASSLDSDNEQFF
abundance: once; j_gene: TRBJ1-1; d_gene: NA; v_gene: TRBV7-2; CDR3nt: TGTGCCAGCAGCCTCGGGACACAGACTGAAGCTTTCTTT; CDR3aa: CASSLGTQTEAFF
abundance: NA; j_gene: TRBJ2-5; d_gene: NA; v_gene: TRBV7-6; CDR3nt: TGTGCCAGCAGCTTAGTGCAGGGTAGGGAGACCCAGTACTTC; CDR3aa: CASSLVQGRETQYF
abundance: NA; j_gene: TRBJ2-3; d_gene: NA; v_gene: TRBV7-6; CDR3nt: TGTGCCAGCAGCCCCAGGGGGAGGACTAGCCGAGGCGATACGCAGTATTTT; CDR3aa: CASSPRGRTSRGDTQYF
abundance: NA; j_gene: TRBJ2-7; d_gene: NA; v_gene: TRBV2; CDR3nt: TGTGCCAGCAGCTCTGACAGGTTAAGGTACGAGCAGTACTTC; CDR3aa: CASSSDRLRYEQYF
abundance: NA; j_gene: TRBJ1-4; d_gene: NA; v_gene: TRBV18; CDR3nt: TGTGCCAGCTCACCTTCCAGGGGAGGGGCGCTTGAAAAACTGTTTTTT; CDR3aa: CASSPSRGGALEKLFF
abundance: NA; j_gene: TRBJ2-3; d_gene: NA; v_gene: TRBV7-2; CDR3nt: TGTGCCAGCAGCTACTCTTCAGATACGCAGTATTTT; CDR3aa: CASSYSSDTQYF
abundance: NA; j_gene: TRBJ2-7; d_gene: TRBD1; v_gene: TRBV5-1; CDR3nt: TGCGCCAGCAGCTCGGGACAGCCACCCTACGAGCAGTACTTC; CDR3aa: CASSSGQPPYEQYF
abundance: NA; j_gene: TRBJ1-4; d_gene: TRBD1; v_gene: TRBV7-2; CDR3nt: TGTGCCAGCAGCTTAGGGACAGGGCGAGAAAAACTGTTTTTT; CDR3aa: CASSLGTGREKLFF
abundance: once; j_gene: TRBJ2-3; d_gene: TRBD2; v_gene: TRBV5-1; CDR3nt: TGCGCCAGCAGCCCAGGACTAGCGGGGGGCCCCACAGATACGCAGTATTTT; CDR3aa: CASSPGLAGGPTDTQYF
abundance: NA; j_gene: TRBJ2-7; d_gene: TRBD2; v_gene: TRBV5-1; CDR3nt: TGCGCCAGCAGCCTTACCCCCGGGACTAGCGGCTACACACTCTCCTACGAGCAGTACTTC; CDR3aa: CASSLTPGTSGYTLSYEQYF
abundance: NA; j_gene: TRBJ1-3; d_gene: NA; v_gene: TRBV6-5; CDR3nt: TGTGCCAGCAGCACGGGGCCCTCCCTAGACACCATATATTTT; CDR3aa: CASSTGPSLDTIYF
abundance: NA; j_gene: TRBJ2-7; d_gene: NA; v_gene: TRBV20-1; CDR3nt: TGCAGTGCTGGAGATGAGAGCGAGCAGTACTTC; CDR3aa: CSAGDESEQYF
abundance: NA; j_gene: TRBJ2-1; d_gene: NA; v_gene: TRBV11-3; CDR3nt: TGTGCCAGCAGCTTAGGCTACAATGAGCAGTTCTTC; CDR3aa: CASSLGYNEQFF
abundance: NA; j_gene: TRBJ2-7; d_gene: TRBD1; v_gene: TRBV19; CDR3nt: TGTGCCAGTACCCAAACCGGGACAGGGACCTACGAGCAGTACTTC; CDR3aa: CASTQTGTGTYEQYF
abundance: NA; j_gene: TRBJ1-4; d_gene: NA; v_gene: TRBV6-5; CDR3nt: TGTGCCAGCAGTTCTTCTCTAGGGAGGGAAAAACTGTTTTTT; CDR3aa: CASSSSLGREKLFF
abundance: NA; j_gene: TRBJ2-6; d_gene: NA; v_gene: TRBV10-3; CDR3nt: TGTGCCATCAGTGAGTTGGGTACTGGGGCCAACGTCCTGACTTTC; CDR3aa: CAISELGTGANVLTF
abundance: NA; j_gene: TRBJ1-1; d_gene: NA; v_gene: TRBV6-1; CDR3nt: TGTGCCACCAAGGTGGGGGGGAACACTGAAGCTTTCTTT; CDR3aa: CATKVGGNTEAFF
abundance: NA; j_gene: TRBJ2-7; d_gene: NA; v_gene: TRBV6-6; CDR3nt: TGTGCCAGCAGCCCTAGTGGGGTCGAGCAGTACTTC; CDR3aa: CASSPSGVEQYF
abundance: few; j_gene: TRBJ2-7; d_gene: TRBD1; v_gene: TRBV7-2; CDR3nt: TGTGCCAGCAGCCCTAGACAGGGCCACTACGAGCAGTACTTC; CDR3aa: CASSPRQGHYEQYF
abundance: NA; j_gene: TRBJ1-1; d_gene: NA; v_gene: TRBV5-5; CDR3nt: TGTGCCAGCAGCTTCTGGACGGATGAAGCTTTCTTT; CDR3aa: CASSFWTDEAFF
abundance: NA; j_gene: TRBJ2-5; d_gene: NA; v_gene: TRBV29-1; CDR3nt: TGCAGCGTTTCGGGGGGCGCGGGGGAGACCCAGTACTTC; CDR3aa: CSVSGGAGETQYF
abundance: NA; j_gene: TRBJ2-7; d_gene: TRBD2; v_gene: TRBV6-1; CDR3nt: TGTGCCACCAAAACGGGGGGGAGGGAGCAGTACTTC; CDR3aa: CATKTGGREQYF
abundance: NA; j_gene: TRBJ2-5; d_gene: NA; v_gene: TRBV5-6; CDR3nt: TGTGCCAGCAGCGTTAGGGGGGGGCGAGAGACCCAGTACTTC; CDR3aa: CASSVRGGRETQYF
abundance: NA; j_gene: TRBJ1-3; d_gene: NA; v_gene: TRBV28; CDR3nt: TGTGCCAGCAGTTCTTGGGACACCATATATTTT; CDR3aa: CASSSWDTIYF
abundance: NA; j_gene: TRBJ1-2; d_gene: TRBD1; v_gene: TRBV7-2; CDR3nt: TGTGCCAGCAGCTTAGCGGGACAGGGCCGTGGCTACACCTTC; CDR3aa: CASSLAGQGRGYTF
abundance: NA; j_gene: TRBJ1-2; d_gene: TRBD1; v_gene: TRBV7-9; CDR3nt: TGTGCCAGCAGCCAACCGGGACAGGGCTCTGGCTACACCTTC; CDR3aa: CASSQPGQGSGYTF
abundance: NA; j_gene: TRBJ1-3; d_gene: TRBD1; v_gene: TRBV5-1; CDR3nt: TGCGCCAGCAGCTCGGACAGGCCTGGAAACACCATATATTTT; CDR3aa: CASSSDRPGNTIYF
abundance: NA; j_gene: TRBJ2-7; d_gene: NA; v_gene: TRBV20-1; CDR3nt: TGCAGTGCCCCAGACCGCTACGAGCAGTACTTC; CDR3aa: CSAPDRYEQYF
abundance: NA; j_gene: TRBJ1-2; d_gene: NA; v_gene: TRBV5-6; CDR3nt: TGTGCCAGCAGACCAACAGGGTCCTATGGCTACACCTTC; CDR3aa: CASRPTGSYGYTF
abundance: NA; j_gene: TRBJ1-5; d_gene: NA; v_gene: TRBV7-6; CDR3nt: TGTGCCAGCAGCCAGCAGCCAGGGAGCAATCAGCCCCAGCATTTT; CDR3aa: CASSQQPGSNQPQHF
abundance: NA; j_gene: TRBJ2-5; d_gene: NA; v_gene: TRBV5-1; CDR3nt: TGCGCCAGCCTATCCGGAGGGACAGATACCGAGACCCAGTACTTC; CDR3aa: CASLSGGTDTETQYF
abundance: NA; j_gene: TRBJ2-7; d_gene: NA; v_gene: TRBV7-2; CDR3nt: TGTGCCAGCAGCTCAGGGGGGGACTCTTACGAGCAGTACTTC; CDR3aa: CASSSGGDSYEQYF
abundance: NA; j_gene: TRBJ1-2; d_gene: TRBD1; v_gene: TRBV28; CDR3nt: TGTGCCAGCAGTTTGGTCAGGGGGGGTGGCTACACCTTC; CDR3aa: CASSLVRGGGYTF
abundance: NA; j_gene: TRBJ2-7; d_gene: NA; v_gene: TRBV27; CDR3nt: TGTGCCAGCAGTTCCCCCGGGGGATCCTTGTACGAGCAGTACTTC; CDR3aa: CASSSPGGSLYEQYF
abundance: few; j_gene: TRBJ2-5; d_gene: TRBD2; v_gene: TRBV4-2; CDR3nt: TGTGCCAGCAGCCAGGCGGGGGGGCCCGGAGAGACCCAGTACTTC; CDR3aa: CASSQAGGPGETQYF
abundance: NA; j_gene: TRBJ1-3; d_gene: NA; v_gene: TRBV30; CDR3nt: TGTGCCTGGAGTGTACAGGGAGGCTCTGGAAACACCATATATTTT; CDR3aa: CAWSVQGGSGNTIYF
abundance: NA; j_gene: TRBJ2-7; d_gene: NA; v_gene: TRBV28; CDR3nt: TGTGCCAGCAGTCGTGCCCCCCTGAGGTGGACGAGCTCCTACGAGCAGTACTTC; CDR3aa: CASSRAPLRWTSSYEQYF
abundance: NA; j_gene: TRBJ1-6; d_gene: NA; v_gene: TRBV2; CDR3nt: TGTGCCAGCAGTCCACTGAGCTCCTATAATTCACCCCTCCACTTT; CDR3aa: CASSPLSSYNSPLHF
abundance: NA; j_gene: TRBJ1-2; d_gene: TRBD1; v_gene: TRBV18; CDR3nt: TGTGCCAGCTCACCGGGACAGGAGTTTGATAACTATGGCTACACCTTC; CDR3aa: CASSPGQEFDNYGYTF
abundance: NA; j_gene: TRBJ1-1; d_gene: NA; v_gene: TRBV18; CDR3nt: TGTGCCAGCTCACCCCAGATTACAGGGAGCGCTGAAGCTTTCTTT; CDR3aa: CASSPQITGSAEAFF
abundance: NA; j_gene: TRBJ2-1; d_gene: NA; v_gene: TRBV2; CDR3nt: TGTGCCAGCAGTTCTAGGACAGCGGGGACGGATGAGCAGTTCTTC; CDR3aa: CASSSRTAGTDEQFF
abundance: NA; j_gene: TRBJ1-2; d_gene: TRBD1; v_gene: TRBV9; CDR3nt: TGTGCCAGCAGCTCCAACCTGGGACAGCACTATGGCTACACCTTC; CDR3aa: CASSSNLGQHYGYTF
abundance: NA; j_gene: TRBJ1-1; d_gene: TRBD1; v_gene: TRBV28; CDR3nt: TGTGCCAGCAGTGTGGACAGGGGGGACACTGAAGCTTTCTTT; CDR3aa: CASSVDRGDTEAFF
abundance: NA; j_gene: TRBJ1-3; d_gene: NA; v_gene: TRBV19; CDR3nt: TGTGCCAGTAGTATCTCCCGGACAGTTGGAAACACCATATATTTT; CDR3aa: CASSISRTVGNTIYF
abundance: NA; j_gene: TRBJ1-2; d_gene: NA; v_gene: TRBV11-2; CDR3nt: TGTGCCAGCAGCCATTGGCGGGTTGGAATTAATGGCTACACCTTC; CDR3aa: CASSHWRVGINGYTF
abundance: NA; j_gene: TRBJ1-5; d_gene: NA; v_gene: TRBV27; CDR3nt: TGTGCCAGCAGTTTAGCAGGTTTTAGCAATCAGCCCCAGCATTTT; CDR3aa: CASSLAGFSNQPQHF
abundance: NA; j_gene: TRBJ2-1; d_gene: NA; v_gene: TRBV6-4; CDR3nt: TGTGCCAGCAGTGACTCTTACCGGGACCGTTACAATGAGCAGTTCTTC; CDR3aa: CASSDSYRDRYNEQFF